Below, 27 T cell receptor beta chains from the same sample are listed, as sequenced in a study of blood T cell repertoires in COVID-19. Libraries were prepared by immunoSEQ multiplex PCR; TCRdb keeps only in-frame clonotypes and omits some of them. The table includes roughly 260,000 clones, 86% detected once. Material for sequencing was PBMCs or T cells enriched from blood (not recorded which). The receptors shown here come from a woman aged 18-29 years who had recovered from COVID-19.

V usage is TRBV11-2 and J usage is TRBJ2-3; TRBD2 matches at 7 bases. Germline-derived CDR1 and CDR2 are SGHAT and FQNNGV. The CDR3 loop spans 15 amino acids. Losses at the gene ends were 5 bases for V and 2 bases for J; bases not matched to a gene: 7. The CDR3 region has the DNA TGTGCCAGCAGCCTCGCTAGCGGCTACACAGATACGCAGTATTTT. It specifies CASSLASGYTDTQYF.

J is TRBJ2-7 and V is TRBV19; 8 bases agree with TRBD2. With 4 bases clipped from V and 3 bases from J, the junction kept 8 bases outside the gene matches. Germline-derived CDR1 and CDR2 are LNHDA and SQIVND (reference sequence). The CDR3 has 15 residues. The CDR3 here is CASSTTGLAIYEQYF. The CDR3 DNA sequence: TGTGCCAGTAGTACGACCGGACTAGCTATCTACGAGCAGTACTTC.

This chain links TRBV5-4 with TRBJ2-2, with no clear D. With 0 bases removed from V and 7 bases from J, the gap between germline ends came to 10 bases. Germline V lookup: CDR1 SGHNT, CDR2 YYREEE (reference sequence). This CDR3 region has 14 residues. CDR3 bases: TGTGCCAGCAGCTTGGAAGTCGCGGACGGGGAGCTGTTTTTT. Translating gives CASSLEVADGELFF.

The chain joins TRBV11-3 to TRBJ1-1, with D unresolved. The germline gives CDR1 SGHNT, CDR2 YENEEA. The CDR3 consists of 14 residues. V lost 5 bases and J 0 bases, leaving 10 bases between the germline ends. CDR3 amino acids: CASSARLMNTEAFF. Here the CDR3 DNA reads TGTGCCAGCAGCGCTAGGTTAATGAACACTGAAGCTTTCTTT.

The genes are TRBV28 and TRBJ2-3, with a tentative D call TRBD2 (6 bases). The germline V gene encodes CDR1 MDHEN and CDR2 SYDVKM. This CDR3 has 13 amino acids. Trimming left V 6 bases short and J 4 bases short, with 11 bases between. CDR3 residues: CASSPTSSDTQYF. The CDR3 bases are TGTGCCAGCAGCCCGACTAGTTCAGATACGCAGTATTTT.

For the CDR3, the DNA is TGTGCCAGTACAAGATCAGGGATTTCGGGCGAGCAGTACTTC. This sequence encodes CASTRSGISGEQYF. The chain carries TRBV19 and TRBJ2-7; D possibly corresponds to TRBD1 (5 bases). Germline V gene lookup returns CDR1 LNHDA and CDR2 SQIVND (reference sequence). V was trimmed by 7 bases and J by 6 bases, leaving 19 bases between them. This CDR3 has 14 residues.

The sample holds one count of this clone. The V call is TRBV5-5, the J call TRBJ2-3, with 9 bases fitting TRBD1. Per germline, CDR1 SGHKS and CDR2 YYEKEE (reference sequence). The ends lost 7 bases at V and 3 bases at J; junction bases unmatched: 3. The CDR3 has 13 residues. CDR3 nucleotide sequence: TGTGCCAGCGGAGGACAGGGGACAGATACGCAGTATTTT. Protein product: CASGGQGTDTQYF.

The gene calls are TRBV5-1 and TRBJ1-2; TRBD1 might be the D (6 bases). The CDR3 is 15 residues long. The V end was cut by 1 base, the J end by 3 bases, with 13 bases between. In germline, CDR1 is SGHRS, CDR2 YFSETQ. CDR3 coding DNA: TGCGCCAGCAGCTTGCTTCAGGGGCGCGACTATGGCTACACCTTC. Protein product: CASSLLQGRDYGYTF.

The chain joins TRBV18 to TRBJ1-4; TRBD1 matches 8 bases. The V gene's germline CDR1 is KGHSH and CDR2 LQKENI. The CDR3 has 16 residues. Trimming cost V 3 bases and J 2 bases; bases outside gene matches: 5. CDR3 sequence reads: CASSPGRGLTNEKLFF. The CDR3 DNA sequence: TGTGCCAGCTCACCGGGCAGGGGGCTTACTAATGAAAAACTGTTTTTT. The full variable domain, in which reference TRBV18 and TRBJ1-4 provide the parts outside the CDR3, is NAGVMQNPRHLVRRRGQEARLRCSPMKGHSHVYWYRQLPEEGLKFMVYLQKENIIDESGMPKERFSAEFPKEGPSILRIQQVVRGDSAAYFCASSPGRGLTNEKLFFGSGTQLSVL.

This clone has just one count. This rearrangement joins TRBV27 to TRBJ2-5, with D perhaps matching TRBD2 (6 bases). Germline V gene lookup returns CDR1 MNHEY and CDR2 SMNVEV (reference sequence). The V end lost 5 bases, the J end lost 4 bases, and 23 bases lay between the germline ends. This CDR3 is 17 amino acids long. CDR3 sequence (DNA): TGTGCCAGCAGTAAGAGGGGAGGCCCCCATCCAGGAGAGACCCAGTACTTC. Protein sequence: CASSKRGGPHPGETQYF.

V is TRBV7-2 and J is TRBJ2-7; 10 nucleotides line up with TRBD2. V shed 5 bases, J shed 0 bases, and the junction held 7 bases outside the gene matches. Per germline, CDR1 SGHTA and CDR2 FQGNSA. This CDR3 comprises 16 residues. CDR3 bases: TGTGCCAGCAGCATGAGGACTAGCGGAAGCTCCTACGAGCAGTACTTC. This gives the protein CASSMRTSGSSYEQYF.

J is TRBJ1-2 and V is TRBV11-2; 8 bases match TRBD1. Looked up from germline, CDR1 is SGHAT and CDR2 is FQNNGV. The CDR3 length is 16 residues. The J segment lost 4 bases and the V segment lost 3 bases, leaving 10 bases of the junction unmatched. The CDR3 DNA is TGTGCCAGCAGCTTCAACGGGGACAGGCGTCTCTATGGCTACACCTTC. It specifies CASSFNGDRRLYGYTF.

This chain uses TRBV7-9 with TRBJ2-1; no definite D call. This CDR3 comprises 16 residues. CDR1 is SEHNR, CDR2 FQNEAQ, per germline (reference sequence). V was shortened by 1 base and J by 0 bases, with 10 bases between the two germline ends. CDR3 residues: CASSLDYQSSYNEQFF. DNA of the CDR3: TGTGCCAGCAGCTTAGACTACCAGAGCTCCTACAATGAGCAGTTCTTC.

The chain joins TRBV3-1 (or the pseudogene TRBV3-2) to TRBJ2-1; 8 bases align to TRBD2. This CDR3 has 13 residues. The germline V gene encodes CDR1 LGHDT and CDR2 YNNKEL (reference sequence). V dropped 6 bases and J dropped 5; count of bases not matched to a gene: 3. The CDR3: CASRAGGDNEQFF. CDR3 coding DNA: TGTGCCAGCAGGGCGGGAGGAGACAATGAGCAGTTCTTC.

This chain joins TRBV4-3 and TRBJ1-2; D not certain. V lost 0 bases, J lost 3 bases, and 23 bases lay in between. In germline, CDR1 is LGHNA, CDR2 YSLEER. This CDR3 region has 19 residues. The CDR3 spells CASSQDVGMVEFTHYGYTF. For the CDR3, the DNA is TGCGCCAGCAGCCAAGATGTTGGTATGGTTGAGTTCACCCACTATGGCTACACCTTC.

V is TRBV2 and J is TRBJ1-2; 7 bases fit TRBD1. The germline V gene encodes CDR1 SNHLY and CDR2 FYNNEI. Trimming took 4 bases from V and 3 from J; bases not matched to a gene: 2. The CDR3 has 13 residues. The CDR3 nucleotides are TGTGCCAGCAGTGTAGGGACAGACTATGGCTACACCTTC. It yields the protein CASSVGTDYGYTF.

The J gene is TRBJ2-5, the V gene TRBV5-4, with 10 bases identical to TRBD2. The CDR3 totals 15 residues. From germline, CDR1 is SGHNT and CDR2 YYREEE (reference sequence). The V and J ends lost 4 bases and 0 bases, in that order; junction bases with no gene match: 3. The CDR3 reads CASSLLAGYQETQYF. The CDR3 DNA reads as TGTGCCAGCAGCCTACTAGCGGGGTACCAAGAGACCCAGTACTTC. Full variable domain (missing parts from reference TRBV5-4 and TRBJ2-5): ETGVTQSPTHLIKTRGQQVTLRCSSQSGHNTVSWYQQALGQGPQFIFQYYREEENGRGNFPPRFSGLQFPNYSSELNVNALELDDSALYLCASSLLAGYQETQYFGPGTRLLVL.

This chain joins TRBV30 and TRBJ1-1; D possibly corresponds to TRBD1 (6 bases). Germline V gene data show CDR1 as GTSNPN and CDR2 as SVGIG (reference sequence). V lost 0 bases and J 4 bases, leaving 12 bases between the germline ends. The CDR3 spans 14 residues. DNA for the CDR3: TGTGCCTGGAGTGTTCTAGGGGGTGGCACTGAAGCTTTCTTT. Translating it yields CAWSVLGGGTEAFF.

This clone has only one observation. CDR3 loop: CASSLRQGYGGELFF. Written as DNA, the CDR3 is TGTGCCAGCAGTTTAAGACAGGGTTACGGCGGGGAGCTGTTTTTT. The chain has TRBV27 and TRBJ2-2; 7 positions match TRBD1. Trimming took 2 bases from V and 7 from J; bases not matched to a gene: 7. Germline V lookup: CDR1 MNHEY, CDR2 SMNVEV (reference sequence). This CDR3 contains 15 residues.

As to this clone: Other DNA sequences in this sample translate to the same CDR3. The chain carries TRBV5-1 and TRBJ2-7, with 12 bases matching TRBD1. J lost 1 base, V lost 4 bases, and 3 bases had no gene match. CDR3 length equals 15 residues. Germline-derived CDR1 and CDR2 are SGHRS and YFSETQ. As DNA, the CDR3 is TGCGCCAGCAGCCGGGGACAGGGGGCTTCCTACGAGCAGTACTTC. Translation gives CASSRGQGASYEQYF.

In its sample, this clone was seen a few times. The chain uses TRBV30 and TRBJ2-2, with D unresolved. V gave up 0 bases and J gave up 3 bases, with 8 bases separating them. The CDR3 totals 14 residues. Per germline, CDR1 GTSNPN and CDR2 SVGIG (reference sequence). CDR3 DNA: TGTGCCTGGAGTGTAATGAGATACACCGGGGAGCTGTTTTTT. Translation gives CAWSVMRYTGELFF.

The chain links TRBV7-9 to TRBJ1-2; perhaps TRBD1 as D (5 bases). The V gene lost 2 bases and the J gene lost 8 bases, with 15 bases spanning the gap. CDR1 SEHNR and CDR2 FQNEAQ come from the germline V gene (reference sequence). CDR3 size: 14 residues. The CDR3 nucleotides are TGTGCCAGCAGCTTATCGATTCGGGGGGAAGGCTACACCTTC. It translates to CASSLSIRGEGYTF.

The rearrangement joins TRBV3-1 (or the pseudogene TRBV3-2) to TRBJ2-1; the match to TRBD2 covers 7 bases. With V trimmed by 4 bases and J by 6 bases, 6 bases remained unmatched. The germline V gene has CDR1 LGHDT and CDR2 YNNKEL (reference sequence). CDR3 length: 14 residues. CDR3 amino acids: CASSRRLAVNEQFF. CDR3 DNA: TGTGCCAGCAGCCGACGACTAGCAGTCAATGAGCAGTTCTTC.

V usage is TRBV7-2 and J usage is TRBJ1-1; D remains unclear. CDR1 SGHTA and CDR2 FQGNSA come from the germline V gene. Trimming cost V 5 bases and J 1 base, with 17 bases left between them. The CDR3 spans 16 residues. CDR3 nucleotide sequence: TGTGCCAGCAGCACACCGACTGCCGTATGGAACACTGAAGCTTTCTTT. This gives the protein CASSTPTAVWNTEAFF. Combining the CDR3 with reference TRBV7-2 and TRBJ1-1 gives the whole variable domain GAGVSQSPSNKVTEKGKDVELRCDPISGHTALYWYRQSLGQGLEFLIYFQGNSAPDKSGLPSDRFSAERTGGSVSTLTIQRTQQEDSAVYLCASSTPTAVWNTEAFFGQGTRLTVV.

The CDR3 spells CASSFPGTSGGEETQYF. As DNA, the CDR3 is TGTGCCAGCAGCTTTCCCGGGACTAGCGGGGGGGAAGAGACCCAGTACTTC. The chain recombines TRBV5-6 with TRBJ2-5; the match to TRBD2 covers 16 bases. CDR1 and CDR2 (germline): SGHDT, YYEEEE. Trimming at V came to 2 bases and at J to 3 bases, leaving 4 bases not matched to a gene. This CDR3 spans 17 amino acids.

The chain couples TRBV19 to TRBJ2-2; D might be TRBD1 (11 bases). V was shortened by 5 bases and J by 5 bases, with 27 bases between the two germline ends. This CDR3 comprises 19 residues. Germline CDR1 LNHDA, CDR2 SQIVND (reference sequence). CDR3 bases: TGTGCCAGTAGTGGGACAGGGGGGTCTAGCGGGAGACCAACCGGGGAGCTGTTTTTT. Translated: CASSGTGGSSGRPTGELFF.

This clone was found once. The chain employs TRBV19 and TRBJ1-2; tentative D call: TRBD1 (6 bases). The CDR3 is 15 amino acids. Germline V CDR1 and CDR2: LNHDA, SQIVND (reference sequence). V was cut by 1 base and J by 4 bases, with 13 bases left in between. The CDR3 spells CASSIGDIGGYGYTF. The CDR3 bases are TGTGCCAGTAGTATAGGGGACATTGGGGGCTATGGCTACACCTTC. The full variable domain, completed using reference TRBV19 and TRBJ1-2, is DGGITQSPKYLFRKEGQNVTLSCEQNLNHDAMYWYRQDPGQGLRLIYYSQIVNDFQKGDIAEGYSVSREKKESFPLTVTSAQKNPTAFYLCASSIGDIGGYGYTFGSGTRLTVV.